The entry that follows covers one T cell receptor beta chain sequence. Its specificity is unknown. The data were taken from a study of T-cell memory formation after mild COVID-19. A 5'RACE reaction primed in the constant segment made cDNA libraries of TCR alpha and TCR beta, and these carried sample barcodes and UMIs. One entry per CDR3 protein, called by TCRdb with MiXCR from the 5' RACE reads. This sample has 250,000 to 350,000 distinct CDR3 sequences, with approximately 16% found just once. Looked up from germline, CDR1 is ENHRY and CDR2 is SYGVKD. V was pared by 6 bases and J by 0 bases, with 10 bases of the junction left unmatched. The CDR3 spans 19 residues. Notes on the study in general: Second-wave clones reaching peak frequency on day 37 lacked confirmed SARS-CoV-2 specificity. Clones contracting over day 15 to 85 were CD4/CD8 balanced, with later expanders leaning CD4+.

The source of this sequence is a man between 18 and 29 years old who had mild COVID-19 (a few samples of this study predate the infection). Cell type and time point are not known. The chain employs TRBV10-3 and TRBJ2-1, with 14 bases lining up with TRBD2. Sequencing input: PBMCs or a T cell subset sorted from them (not recorded which). The CDR3: CAIRPGTSGGIPSYNEQFF. CDR3 coding DNA: TGTGCCATCAGGCCAGGGACTAGCGGGGGAATACCCTCCTACAATGAGCAGTTCTTC.